This T cell receptor (beta chain) came from a study of CD4 T cells in relation to SARS-CoV-2 and coronaviruses. Points on this clone: What it binds is not known.

CD4+ T cells from unexposed donors were obtained before the COVID-19 pandemic (2011-2018). After about 10 days of culture, CD4+ T cells were isolated. Clones were read by immunoSEQ multiplex PCR, and TCRdb kept only the in-frame ones, dropping some. The sample contains some 21,000 clones, roughly three quarters of which appear only once. The sequence came from a human donor in good health. Material: CD4+ T cells from PBMCs, cultured in vitro.

The CDR3 region has the DNA TGTGCCAGCAGCGCGGGGTCGGGGTCCACTAATGAAAAACTGTTTTTT. It yields the protein CASSAGSGSTNEKLFF. The rearrangement joins TRBV9 to TRBJ1-4; no clear D gene. V lost 3 bases, J lost 2 bases, and 14 bases lay in between. Germline CDR1 reads SGDLS; CDR2 reads YYNGEE. The CDR3 has 16 residues.